The 12 T cell receptor beta chains in this list originate from one sample, sequenced in a study of CD8 T cells in Susac syndrome. The RNA input was about 0.45 to 1 ug, and it was reverse transcribed with random hexamers. Using its own MiXCR run on the immunoSEQ multiplex PCR reads, TCRdb lists one record per CDR3 protein. This sample yields about 180,000 distinct CDR3 sequences, of which approximately 96% are seen a single time; approximately 0.09% belongs to the top ten. The sample taken for sequencing was CD4+ T cells from PBMCs. All receptors come from a human donor with multiple sclerosis.

This chain links TRBV24-1 with TRBJ1-6; no firm D call. The CDR3 covers 15 residues. Germline CDR1 and CDR2: KGHDR and SFDVKD. Trimming cost V 5 bases and J 10 bases, with 17 bases left between them. CDR3 residues: CATSVLRAGESPLHF. As DNA, the CDR3 is TGTGCCACCAGTGTTCTGAGGGCTGGAGAATCACCCCTCCACTTT.

The gene calls are TRBV20-1 and TRBJ1-1; 7 nucleotides match TRBD1. The CDR3 loop spans 13 amino acids. V was pared by 6 bases and J by 2 bases, with 6 bases of the junction left unmatched. Germline V lookup: CDR1 DFQATT, CDR2 SNEGSKA (reference sequence). Written as DNA, the CDR3 is TGCAGTGCCCCGGACAGGATCAACACTGAAGCTTTCTTT. Translation gives CSAPDRINTEAFF.

The J gene is TRBJ2-7, the V gene TRBV2; tentatively, D is TRBD1 (6 bases). Germline CDR1 is SNHLY and CDR2 is FYNNEI. CDR3 size: 13 residues. V lost 10 bases, J lost 3 bases, and 16 bases lay in between. The CDR3 DNA follows: TGTGCCACCAGGGGTGACAGCATCTACGAGCAGTACTTC. This sequence encodes CATRGDSIYEQYF.

The genes are TRBV4-2 and TRBJ2-1, with 7 bases matching TRBD2. V lost 1 base, J lost 7 bases, and 7 bases stayed unmatched. Germline V gives CDR1 LGHNA, CDR2 YNFKEQ. The CDR3 covers 15 residues. The CDR3 region has the DNA TGTGCCAGCAGCCAAGGGCTAGCGGAGGGGAATGAGCAGTTCTTC. It codes for CASSQGLAEGNEQFF.

V usage is TRBV28 and J usage is TRBJ1-2; D is unresolved. Germline CDR1 is MDHEN and CDR2 is SYDVKM. There are 15 residues in the CDR3. Trimming pared 3 bases from V and 2 bases from J, leaving 13 bases between. The CDR3, as DNA: TGTGCCAGCAGTTTTCAACGGCGCCCAAACTATGGCTACACCTTC. Translated: CASSFQRRPNYGYTF.

This rearrangement joins TRBV29-1 to TRBJ2-7; 14 nucleotides line up with TRBD2. The CDR3 runs to 13 residues. After removal of 6 bases from V and 7 bases from J, the junction contained 5 bases not matched to a gene. The germline V gene has CDR1 SQVTM and CDR2 ANQGSEA. CDR3 loop: CSVTSGGAWEQYF. The CDR3 DNA is TGCAGCGTGACTAGCGGGGGGGCTTGGGAGCAGTACTTC.

The chain has TRBV5-6 and TRBJ1-2; D is uncertain. This CDR3 spans 13 amino acids. Deletions cut 2 bases from V and 0 bases from J, with 5 bases between. Germline V gene lookup returns CDR1 SGHDT and CDR2 YYEEEE. The CDR3 here is CASSFGANYGYTF. The CDR3, as DNA: TGTGCCAGCAGCTTCGGAGCTAACTATGGCTACACCTTC.

The chain combines TRBV6-4 with TRBJ2-7, with unresolved D. V was cut by 4 bases and J by 9 bases, with 13 bases left in between. CDR3 length equals 12 residues. Germline CDR1 reads MRHNA; CDR2 reads SNTAGT. The CDR3 DNA sequence: TGTGCCAGCAGTGGGCTGGGCGTTGGGCAGTACTTC. Its protein is CASSGLGVGQYF.

In DNA, the CDR3 is TGTGCCAGCAGTTACTCGGGGACAGGGGACTATGGCTACACCTTC. Its translation is CASSYSGTGDYGYTF. J is TRBJ1-2 and V is TRBV6-5, with TRBD1 identical over 10 bases. J was trimmed by 3 bases and V by 0 bases; bases with no gene match: 1. The CDR3 has 15 residues. Per the germline V gene, CDR1 is MNHEY and CDR2 is SVGAGI.

The rearrangement uses TRBV5-4 and TRBJ2-2, with D perhaps TRBD1 or TRBD2 (5 bases each). The germline V and J ends were trimmed by 3 bases and 7 bases, with 10 bases remaining between them. There are 13 residues in the CDR3. Germline values: CDR1 SGHNT, CDR2 YYREEE (reference sequence). CDR3 nucleotide sequence: TGTGCCAGCAGCTGGGACGACGGCGGGGAGCTGTTTTTT. It codes for CASSWDDGGELFF.

The gene calls are TRBV15 and TRBJ2-3, with TRBD1 as a possible D gene (6 bases). Germline assignment: CDR1 LNHNV and CDR2 YYDKDF (reference sequence). The germline V and J ends were trimmed by 2 bases and 5 bases, with 11 bases remaining between them. CDR3 length: 14 amino acids. The CDR3 reads CATSRLGAQDTQYF. The CDR3 nucleotides read TGTGCCACCAGCAGATTGGGGGCGCAAGATACGCAGTATTTT.

This clonotype has just one count. The chain combines TRBV20-1 with TRBJ2-1; 14 positions match TRBD2. The length of the CDR3 is 17 residues. The germline V gene encodes CDR1 DFQATT and CDR2 SNEGSKA (reference sequence). Losses at the gene ends were 6 bases for V and 4 bases for J; bases not matched to a gene: 11. In DNA, the CDR3 is TGCAGTGCCACTGCGACTAGCGGGGGGGCGCGATACAATGAGCAGTTCTTC. As protein: CSATATSGGARYNEQFF.